This is a list of T cell receptor beta chains from one sample in a study of blood T cells in healthy people across ages. TCRdb used MiXCR to reprocess the 5' RACE reads, holding one entry per CDR3 protein. The repertoire holds some 1,800,000 distinct CDR3 sequences, roughly 43% seen once, with 20% to 25% in the top ten. Specimen: blood. These receptors were taken from a human donor in good health. The CDR3 runs from the conserved cysteine through the conserved F or W. Each record gives: CDR3 length, J gene, clone size, D gene, V gene, CDR3 DNA, CDR3 protein. A D gene is named only where the DNA matches it firmly. A row's size may be missing; if present it is once, few, many or a size class.

15	TRBJ2-1	few	TRBD2	TRBV7-3	TGTGCCAGCAGCAGGCTTGGGGGGGCCTACAATGAGCAGTTCTTC	CASSRLGGAYNEQFF
15	TRBJ1-5	few	TRBD1	TRBV4-2	TGTGCCAGCAGCCGAAGACAGGGCGACAATCAGCCCCAGCATTTT	CASSRRQGDNQPQHF
13	TRBJ1-5	few	NA	TRBV7-2	TGTGCCAGCAGCTTAGCTGGCCGGTCGCCCCAGCATTTT	CASSLAGRSPQHF
16	TRBJ1-5	NA	NA	TRBV24-1	TGTGCCACCAGTGATCCTAAATTCGGCCCCAATCAGCCCCAGCATTTT	CATSDPKFGPNQPQHF
14	TRBJ1-1	NA	TRBD1	TRBV5-1	TGCGCCAGCAGCGAGGCCAGGGGGAGAACTGAAGCTTTCTTT	CASSEARGRTEAFF
15	TRBJ2-1	NA	TRBD1	TRBV6-6	TGTGCCAGCAGTCGACGACAGGGGGTTGATGGTGAGCAGTTCTTC	CASSRRQGVDGEQFF
13	TRBJ2-7	once	NA	TRBV7-9	TGTGCCAGCGGCTGGGACCTCACCTACGAGCAGTACTTC	CASGWDLTYEQYF
16	TRBJ2-1	NA	TRBD1	TRBV15	TGTGCCACCAGCAGGGGACAGGGGGCTAGCGGGTATGAGCAGTTCTTC	CATSRGQGASGYEQFF
13	TRBJ1-2	NA	NA	TRBV20-1	TGCAGTGCGGTGGGGGCCTTCTCCTATGGCTACACCTTC	CSAVGAFSYGYTF
15	TRBJ1-6	few	TRBD1	TRBV7-3	TGTGCCAGCAGCTTTGTGCATGCAGGGGGTTCACCCCTCCACTTT	CASSFVHAGGSPLHF
16	TRBJ1-4	NA	TRBD1	TRBV4-3	TGCGCCAGCAGCCCCTCCCACGGGACAGGGAATGAAAAACTGTTTTTT	CASSPSHGTGNEKLFF
15	TRBJ2-3	NA	NA	TRBV7-2	TGTGCCAGCAGCCCCGGGGCCATAGGAACAGATACGCAGTATTTT	CASSPGAIGTDTQYF
14	TRBJ1-5	few	NA	TRBV27	TGTGCCAGCAGTTCCCTGGGGAGCAATCAGCCCCAGCATTTT	CASSSLGSNQPQHF
18	TRBJ2-1	NA	NA	TRBV4-3	TGCGCCAGCAGCCAAGATTTTATAGGGATCAGCATGGGGACTGAGCAGTTCTTC	CASSQDFIGISMGTEQFF
11	TRBJ2-7	many	NA	TRBV29-1	TGCAGCGTTAAAGAAGGCTACGAGCAGTACTTC	CSVKEGYEQYF
16	TRBJ1-5	few	TRBD1	TRBV27	TGTGCCAGCCCGATTCCCTGGACAGGGGGGAATCAGCCCCAGCATTTT	CASPIPWTGGNQPQHF
16	TRBJ1-4	many	NA	TRBV4-2	TGTGCCAGCAGCCAAGTCGGGAGAGCAACTAATGAAAAACTGTTTTTT	CASSQVGRATNEKLFF
15	TRBJ1-1	few	NA	TRBV4-1	TGCGCCAGCAGCCATCTAAGGGTCGTCAACACTGAAGCTTTCTTT	CASSHLRVVNTEAFF
17	TRBJ2-1	NA	TRBD2	TRBV7-2	TGTGCCAGCAGCTTAGTGGGGGGGACTGATTCCTACAATGAGCAGTTCTTC	CASSLVGGTDSYNEQFF
14	TRBJ1-2	NA	TRBD1	TRBV4-3	TGCGCCAGCAGCTCCAGACAGGGGGCTAGGGGCTACACCTTC	CASSSRQGARGYTF
18	TRBJ2-6	NA	NA	TRBV4-3	TGCGCCAGCAGCCAAGAATATGGACGGAACTCTGGGGCCAACGTCCTGACTTTC	CASSQEYGRNSGANVLTF
14	TRBJ2-1	few	TRBD1	TRBV29-1	TGCAGCGGAGGACCCGGGACAGGGTTCAATGAGCAGTTCTTC	CSGGPGTGFNEQFF
14	TRBJ2-5	NA	TRBD1	TRBV7-8	TGTGCCAGCAGCTTGGACAGGGATGTGGAGACCCAGTACTTC	CASSLDRDVETQYF
14	TRBJ2-7	few	NA	TRBV6-1	TGTGCCAGCGTGGGGGGTGAGGCCTATTACGAGCAGTACTTC	CASVGGEAYYEQYF
12	TRBJ1-2	NA	NA	TRBV10-3	TGTGCCATCAGTGAACCGGGACATGGCTACACCTTC	CAISEPGHGYTF
16	TRBJ2-7	NA	NA	TRBV4-3	TGCGCCAGCAGCCAAGATCGCGGGACAGCCACCTACGAGCAGTACTTC	CASSQDRGTATYEQYF
16	TRBJ2-1	NA	NA	TRBV27	TGTGCCAGCAGTTTACAGGGGCCAAGCTCCTACAATGAGCAGTTCTTC	CASSLQGPSSYNEQFF
14	TRBJ2-2	NA	NA	TRBV2	TGTGCCAGCGAAACAGAGATAGCCACCGGGGAGCTGTTTTTT	CASETEIATGELFF
11	TRBJ1-2	NA	TRBD1	TRBV20-1	TGCAGTCAGACAGGGAACTATGGCTACACCTTC	CSQTGNYGYTF
14	TRBJ2-4	few	NA	TRBV4-3	TGCGCCAGCAGCCAAGATGTTAGCCAAAACATTCAGTACTTC	CASSQDVSQNIQYF
13	TRBJ1-1	NA	NA	TRBV10-3	TGTGCCATCAGGGACCACAGCAACACTGAAGCTTTCTTT	CAIRDHSNTEAFF
16	TRBJ1-2	NA	NA	TRBV9	TGTGCCAGCAGCGTAGAGCGGCGGCGGGCCAACTATGGCTACACCTTC	CASSVERRRANYGYTF
13	TRBJ1-1	few	TRBD1	TRBV29-1	TGCAGCGTTGAAGATCGCAGGGGGGCTGAAGCTTTCTTT	CSVEDRRGAEAFF
16	TRBJ2-3	NA	TRBD2	TRBV7-3	TGTGCCAGCAGTATGGGACTAGCGGGCGGCACAGATACGCAGTATTTT	CASSMGLAGGTDTQYF
16	TRBJ2-4	few	NA	TRBV4-1	TGCGCCAGCAGCCCAGAAGGAAGGGCGGGGAAAAACATTCAGTACTTC	CASSPEGRAGKNIQYF
15	TRBJ2-1	few	TRBD1	TRBV20-1	TGCAGTGCTAGGAGGGGGACAGGTGTATACAATGAGCAGTTCTTC	CSARRGTGVYNEQFF
14	TRBJ1-5	NA	TRBD1	TRBV10-3	TGTGCCATCAGTCCGGGACAGCCAAATCAGCCCCAGCATTTT	CAISPGQPNQPQHF
13	TRBJ2-7	NA	NA	TRBV12-3/TRBV12-4	TGTGCCAGCAGTTTAATGGGGGCTGGCGAGCAGTACTTC	CASSLMGAGEQYF
13	TRBJ2-5	few	NA	TRBV7-2	TGTGCCAGCAGTATGGTGCACCAAGAGACCCAGTACTTC	CASSMVHQETQYF
17	TRBJ2-7	NA	NA	TRBV20-1	TGCAGTGCTAGACCAATCGGGGTGGGAGCGGTCGGGAACGAGCAGTACTTC	CSARPIGVGAVGNEQYF
19	TRBJ1-1	NA	NA	TRBV4-3	TGCGCCAGCAGCCAAAGGCCGCGTGGCCCCGAGGGATTGAACACTGAAGCTTTCTTT	CASSQRPRGPEGLNTEAFF
19	TRBJ1-1	NA	NA	TRBV4-2	TGTGCCAGCAGCCAAGATTTAGTTAACACGGGGAAGCCGAACACTGAAGCTTTCTTT	CASSQDLVNTGKPNTEAFF
13	TRBJ2-4	NA	TRBD1	TRBV25-1	TGTGCCAGCAGGAGTGAGGTTGGGGACAGGTGGTACTTC	CASRSEVGDRWYF
13	TRBJ1-1	NA	NA	TRBV12-3/TRBV12-4	TGTGCCAGCAGTTTCCATCTGGGCACTGAAGCTTTCTTT	CASSFHLGTEAFF
15	TRBJ2-7	few	TRBD1	TRBV4-1	TGCGCCAGCAGCCAAACCCCGGGACAGGTCTACGAGCAGTACTTC	CASSQTPGQVYEQYF
13	TRBJ1-1	many	TRBD1	TRBV19	TGTGCCAGCAGTCAGCAGGGGGGCACTGAAGCTTTCTTT	CASSQQGGTEAFF
13	TRBJ2-5	NA	NA	TRBV10-3	TGTGCCATCACCTCAGGCGCACCGGAGACCCAGTACTTC	CAITSGAPETQYF
14	TRBJ1-2	NA	NA	TRBV20-1	TGCAGTGCTAGAGATGCTGGGGTTAACTATGGCTACACCTTC	CSARDAGVNYGYTF
14	TRBJ2-1	few	TRBD1	TRBV6-1	TGTGCCAGCAGTGAGGACAGGGTCTACAATGAGCAGTTCTTC	CASSEDRVYNEQFF
17	TRBJ1-2	NA	TRBD1	TRBV7-2	TGTGCCAGCAGCTTACGCCCTCCGGGACAGGGGGCTAATGGCTACACCTTC	CASSLRPPGQGANGYTF